These 2 T cell receptor beta chains were all obtained from the same sample, sequenced in a study of blood T cell repertoires in COVID-19. Assay used: immunoSEQ multiplex PCR; TCRdb lists only in-frame clones, some missing. There are roughly 240,000 clones in the sample; roughly four fifths occur only once, and less than 4% lies in the top ten. The sample was PBMCs or T cells enriched from blood (not recorded which). The source is a woman in her forties who had been exposed to COVID-19.

This clone was detected only once. The chain joins TRBV5-4 to TRBJ2-7; TRBD2 agrees at 9 bases. Looked up from germline, CDR1 is SGHNT and CDR2 is YYREEE (reference sequence). The trim removed 4 bases at V and 4 bases at J, leaving 9 bases unmatched. The CDR3 runs 15 residues. In DNA, the CDR3 is TGTGCCAGCAGCGCTAGCGGGGTACCGGGTTACGAGCAGTACTTC. Translation: CASSASGVPGYEQYF.

The chain has TRBV7-2 and TRBJ1-1; D is unclear. The V gene's germline CDR1 is SGHTA and CDR2 FQGNSA. The V gene lost 5 bases and the J gene lost 1 base, with 8 bases spanning the gap. The CDR3 sequence is 13 residues long. The CDR3 DNA is TGTGCCAGCAGCCCCACACCGAACACTGAAGCTTTCTTT. Protein sequence: CASSPTPNTEAFF.